This T cell receptor beta chain was identified in a study of T cells after posttransplantation cyclophosphamide (dated by TCRdb to the mid-2010s). Some background on the complete study: T cell repertoire reconstitution was tracked by TRB sequencing after myeloablative bone marrow transplantation in which posttransplantation cyclophosphamide was used as GVHD prophylaxis. Samples from some 32 PTCy-treated patients and 15 to 20 related bone marrow donors of those patients were subjected to antigen receptor sequencing. Blood from all 35 or so PTCy patients with 1-year posttransplant specimens was subjected to TRB sequencing. In 3 patients, TRB sequencing was also performed on up to roughly 3 more blood samples taken 2 to 5.2 years after transplant, and in a handful of patients, pretransplant blood was also TRB-sequenced. Because TRA and TRB clonality were tightly correlated in fewer than 10 samples, subsequent TCR analyses were focused on TRB only. Public TRB sequences were queried against a database of over 3,600 sequences associated with responses to pathogens, tumor antigens, self-antigens and alloantigens. General study outcomes and caveats: At 1-2 months, donor-recipient similarity was low but rose over the first year, and the later blood repertoires were often dominated by donor CD8+ memory clones. The TRB repertoires of T cells infiltrating skin or GI tract showed only limited overlap with the TRB repertoires of T cells in blood. Across over 40 patients, TRB clonality was highly associated with recipient CMV seropositivity and CMV reactivation, and diversity in PTCy patients was similar to diversity in CNI/methotrexate controls.

Explained via the paper, the treatment or condition label denotes: high-dose cyclophosphamide on days +3 and +4 as single-agent GVHD prophylaxis. PTCy patients received busulfan and fludarabine conditioning, a related or unrelated marrow graft, and cyclophosphamide on days +3 and +4. PTCy-treated patients were drawn from a prospective multi-institutional clinical trial. Mononuclear cells from peripheral blood and bone marrow were separated by Ficoll-Hypaque density centrifugation and then cryopreserved. Genomic DNA was the input for TRB sequencing, which was run either with the immunoSEQ assay at survey resolution or with the hsTCRB kit. Regarding the original processing steps: The immunoSEQ software was used for initial read processing, and the LymphoSeq R package was used for repertoire analyses. Clonality was calculated as 1 minus normalized Shannon entropy, and the Gini coefficient was also calculated for each TRB dataset. Phenotypes of unsorted samples were inferred by mapping TRB sequences from sorted subsets of the recipient or donor onto the same recipient's unsorted samples. What TCRdb holds here is the immuneACCESS table cut down to in-frame rearrangements. Part of the clones is not present; checked against another copy, under half of the missing clones reflect an unresolved V gene, and the others are unexplained. The V and J calls and the clone size are those of that table, but D and trimming were determined from the DNA. Here the sample has 12,000 or so clones; about 90% occur a single time. The ten largest account for around 3.6% of the sample.

As to this clone: Its antigen is unknown. The input lacks base qualities; no much larger clone sits a single base away.

The receptor's source is a female patient younger than 45 who received an allogeneic stem cell transplant from an unrelated donor, was CMV-positive, and had no GVHD. Following a transplant, some T cells may be graft donor cells, not patient cells. Sequencing was performed on PBMCs, taken after allogeneic stem cell transplant with posttransplant cyclophosphamide.

The bases are TGTGCCAGCAGTACCGCCGGGACAGGGGACTCTGCTGGAAACACCATATATTTT. This codes for CASSTAGTGDSAGNTIYF. The chain is assembled from TRBV25-1 and TRBJ1-3; the junction holds 10 bases that match TRBD1. The germline V gene sets CDR1 to MGHDK and CDR2 to SYGVNS. Counted from cysteine to phenylalanine, this CDR3 has 18 amino acids. Kept here is only the CDR3 DNA, which spans 54 bases and is read in frame from base 1. Germline trimming amounts to 5 bases on V and 2 bases on J, with 12 as the count of junction bases outside the gene matches.